The sequence of this TCR beta chain was determined in a study of blood T cell repertoires in COVID-19. Study at large: From the United States, Italy and Spain came samples of acute and convalescent COVID-19. T cells, B-cell-depleted T cells, or PBMCs provided the cDNA or gDNA that served as material.

Per the original methods: How many nucleated cells were present was estimated from reference gene primer amplification. The method was immunoSEQ multiplex PCR; TCRdb's version includes in-frame clones alone and lacks a portion of them. Clone size and the V and J calls come from that table; the DNA yielded D and trimming. The data show some 300,000 clones, just under 85% seen once. V was shortened by 0 bases and J by 4 bases, with 13 bases between the two germline ends. The CDR3 sequence is 15 residues long. Germline CDR1 and CDR2: SGHRS and YFSETQ. The chain couples TRBV5-1 to TRBJ1-1; D gene uncertain. Sequencing used peripheral blood. This sequence was found in a woman aged 50 to 65 with active or convalescent COVID-19. The CDR3 spells CASSLEGREGTEAFF. For the CDR3, the DNA is TGCGCCAGCAGCTTGGAGGGTCGGGAAGGCACTGAAGCTTTCTTT.